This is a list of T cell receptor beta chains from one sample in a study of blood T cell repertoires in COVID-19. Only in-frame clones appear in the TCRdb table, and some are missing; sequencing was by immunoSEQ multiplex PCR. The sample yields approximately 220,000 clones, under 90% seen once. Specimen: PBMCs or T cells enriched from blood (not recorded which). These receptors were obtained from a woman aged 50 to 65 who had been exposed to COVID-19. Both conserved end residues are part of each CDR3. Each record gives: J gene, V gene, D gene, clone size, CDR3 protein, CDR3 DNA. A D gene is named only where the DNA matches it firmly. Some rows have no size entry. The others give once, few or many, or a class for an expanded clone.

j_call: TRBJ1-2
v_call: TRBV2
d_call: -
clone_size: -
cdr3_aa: CASRKGHNYGYTF
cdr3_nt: TGTGCCAGCAGGAAGGGACACAACTATGGCTACACCTTC

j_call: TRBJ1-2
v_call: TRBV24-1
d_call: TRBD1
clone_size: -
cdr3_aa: CATSQGAFNYGYTF
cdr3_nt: TGTGCCACCAGCCAGGGGGCTTTTAACTATGGCTACACCTTC

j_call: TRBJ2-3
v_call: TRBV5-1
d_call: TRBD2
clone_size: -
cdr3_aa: CASSLGGEGNTQYF
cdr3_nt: TGCGCCAGCAGCTTGGGAGGGGAGGGGAATACGCAGTATTTT

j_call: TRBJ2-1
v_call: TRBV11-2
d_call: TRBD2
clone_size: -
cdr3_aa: CASSLGAGGNNEQFF
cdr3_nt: TGTGCCAGCAGCCTCGGAGCGGGGGGGAACAATGAGCAGTTCTTC

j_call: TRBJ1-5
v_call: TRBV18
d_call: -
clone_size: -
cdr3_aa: CASSPENQPQHF
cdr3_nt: TGTGCCAGCTCACCGGAGAATCAGCCCCAGCATTTT

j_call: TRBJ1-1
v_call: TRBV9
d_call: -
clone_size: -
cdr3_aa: CASSDRVNTEAFF
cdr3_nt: TGTGCCAGCAGCGACCGAGTCAACACTGAAGCTTTCTTT

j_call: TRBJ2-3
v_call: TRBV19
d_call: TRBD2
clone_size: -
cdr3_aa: CASSPHLAGGGADTQYF
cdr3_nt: TGTGCCAGTAGTCCCCATCTAGCGGGGGGCGGGGCAGATACGCAGTATTTT

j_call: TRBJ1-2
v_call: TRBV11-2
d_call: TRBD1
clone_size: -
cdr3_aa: CASSSYSRDSYGYTF
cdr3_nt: TGTGCCAGCAGCTCCTACTCGCGGGACAGTTATGGCTACACCTTC

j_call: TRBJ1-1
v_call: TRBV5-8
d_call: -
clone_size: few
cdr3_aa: CASRQTVLSEAFF
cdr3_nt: TGTGCCAGCAGACAGACAGTATTGTCTGAAGCTTTCTTT

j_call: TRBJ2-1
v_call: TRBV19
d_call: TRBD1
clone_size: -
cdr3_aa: CASPRTGSYNEQFF
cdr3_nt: TGTGCCAGTCCTCGGACAGGGAGCTACAATGAGCAGTTCTTC

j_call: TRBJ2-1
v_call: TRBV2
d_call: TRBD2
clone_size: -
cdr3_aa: CASRLLAGFDNEQFF
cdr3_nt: TGTGCCAGCAGACTACTAGCGGGGTTTGACAATGAGCAGTTCTTC

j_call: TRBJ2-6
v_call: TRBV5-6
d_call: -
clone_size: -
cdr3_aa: CASSGAHSGANVLTF
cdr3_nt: TGTGCCAGCAGCGGGGCGCACTCTGGGGCCAACGTCCTGACTTTC

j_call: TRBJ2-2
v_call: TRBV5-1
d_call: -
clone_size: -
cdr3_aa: CASSLGTVGSTGELFF
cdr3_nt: TGCGCCAGCAGCTTGGGGACAGTTGGGAGCACCGGGGAGCTGTTTTTT

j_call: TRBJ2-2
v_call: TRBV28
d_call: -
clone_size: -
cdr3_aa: CASSLGGAGITGELFF
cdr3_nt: TGTGCCAGCAGTTTGGGCGGGGCAGGGATCACCGGGGAGCTGTTTTTT

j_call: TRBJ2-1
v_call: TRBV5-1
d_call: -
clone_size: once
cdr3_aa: CASSFMQGTYNEQFF
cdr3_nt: TGCGCCAGCAGCTTCATGCAGGGCACCTACAATGAGCAGTTCTTC

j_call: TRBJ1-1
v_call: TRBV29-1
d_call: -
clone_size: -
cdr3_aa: CSVLRGGAGGEAFF
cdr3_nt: TGCAGCGTCCTCCGCGGGGGGGCAGGTGGTGAAGCTTTCTTT

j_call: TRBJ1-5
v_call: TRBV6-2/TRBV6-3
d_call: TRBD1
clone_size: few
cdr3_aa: CASSSPGQSNQPQHF
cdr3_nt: TGTGCCAGCAGTTCCCCGGGACAGAGCAATCAGCCCCAGCATTTT

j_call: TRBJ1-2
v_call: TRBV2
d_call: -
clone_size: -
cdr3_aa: CATGAGRTLANYGYTF
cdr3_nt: TGTGCCACAGGGGCGGGCAGAACCTTAGCTAACTATGGCTACACCTTC

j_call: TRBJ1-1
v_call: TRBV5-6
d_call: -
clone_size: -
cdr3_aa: CASSLWSVTEAFF
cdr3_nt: TGTGCCAGCAGCTTGTGGAGTGTAACTGAAGCTTTCTTT

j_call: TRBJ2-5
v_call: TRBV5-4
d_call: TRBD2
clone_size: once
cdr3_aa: CASSLGTSGTQETQYF
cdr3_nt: TGTGCCAGCAGCTTAGGGACTAGCGGGACCCAAGAGACCCAGTACTTC

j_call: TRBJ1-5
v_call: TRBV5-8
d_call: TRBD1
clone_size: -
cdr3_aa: CASSLGDRGYNQPQHF
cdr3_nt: TGTGCCAGCAGCCTAGGGGACAGGGGTTACAATCAGCCCCAGCATTTT

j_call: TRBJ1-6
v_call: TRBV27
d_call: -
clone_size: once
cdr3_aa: CASSPAGSYNSPLHF
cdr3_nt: TGTGCCAGCAGTCCCGCCGGGAGCTATAATTCACCCCTCCACTTT